This entry is about one T cell receptor beta chain. The data belong to a study of cytomegalovirus exposure and HLA in healthy donors. The length of the CDR3 is 17 residues. Trimming removed 1 base from V and 0 bases from J, with 16 bases in between. Germline values: CDR1 SGHNT, CDR2 YYREEE (reference sequence). Use of 60 Vbeta and 13 Jbeta primers characterized the PCR. The table came from immunoSEQ multiplex PCR; TCRdb's copy has only in-frame clones and leaves some out. The data show fewer than 300,000 clones, 75% to 85% seen once. Sequenced sample: PBMCs. The receptor was isolated from a girl aged 2-9 years in good health and CMV-seronegative. The chain links TRBV5-4 to TRBJ1-2, with D uncertain. CDR3 loop: CASSLRGWPKANYGYTF. The CDR3, as DNA: TGTGCCAGCAGCTTGCGGGGTTGGCCCAAAGCTAACTATGGCTACACCTTC.